A selection of T cell receptor beta chains follows, all from one sample in a study of blood T cell repertoires in COVID-19. The assay was immunoSEQ multiplex PCR, and TCRdb's table has in-frame clones only and misses some. The sample contains about 180,000 clones, more than 70% of which appear only once. Sequenced sample: PBMCs or T cells enriched from blood (not recorded which). Source of these receptors: a woman aged 25 to 45 who had recovered from COVID-19. Each CDR3 is given without its conserved first and last residue. Fields, in order: V gene, J gene, CDR3 protein.

v_call: TRBV18
j_call: TRBJ2-7
cdr3_aa: ASSNGGASYEQY

v_call: TRBV5-4
j_call: TRBJ2-1
cdr3_aa: ASSQGPGQGPFNEQF

v_call: TRBV6-5
j_call: TRBJ1-5
cdr3_aa: ASGGTINQPQH

v_call: TRBV25-1
j_call: TRBJ1-3
cdr3_aa: ASSDGSSGNTIY

v_call: TRBV18
j_call: TRBJ2-7
cdr3_aa: ASSRASGRTTYEQY

v_call: TRBV23-1
j_call: TRBJ2-7
cdr3_aa: ASSQIQGASYEQY

v_call: TRBV7-2
j_call: TRBJ2-3
cdr3_aa: ASSAGLFTDTQY

v_call: TRBV28
j_call: TRBJ2-3
cdr3_aa: ASSPNRLVSTDTQY

v_call: TRBV10-3
j_call: TRBJ1-2
cdr3_aa: AISDTGVAYGYT

v_call: TRBV28
j_call: TRBJ1-2
cdr3_aa: ASSLGGTGGIGYGYT

v_call: TRBV5-6
j_call: TRBJ1-5
cdr3_aa: ASSLAGRWPQH

v_call: TRBV12-3/TRBV12-4
j_call: TRBJ2-7
cdr3_aa: ASTNNGGHEQY

v_call: TRBV6-1
j_call: TRBJ2-7
cdr3_aa: ASSDWPGHQY

v_call: TRBV15
j_call: TRBJ2-7
cdr3_aa: ATSRDTPDRRYYEQY

v_call: TRBV9
j_call: TRBJ2-7
cdr3_aa: ASSVSGTGEIYEQY

v_call: TRBV5-1
j_call: TRBJ2-2
cdr3_aa: ASSPFGGQDTGELF